Each of the 14 T cell receptor beta chains below was sequenced from the same sample in a study of Graves' ophthalmopathy and Graves' hyperthyroidism. Researchers took RNA transcripts and amplified TCR beta CDR3 regions from them. HTBI primers served in a first-round RT-PCR, which a second-round multiplex PCR followed. TCRdb fed the multiplex PCR reads into MiXCR, producing one record per CDR3 protein. The table lists 740,000 or so distinct CDR3 sequences, about 44% of them singletons. The sample taken for sequencing was peripheral blood. All receptors come from an adult man with Graves' ophthalmopathy.

This clonotype has just a few counts. The chain joins TRBV20-1 to TRBJ1-4; D is uncertain. With 3 bases removed from V and 6 bases from J, the gap between germline ends came to 8 bases. The V gene's germline CDR1 is DFQATT and CDR2 SNEGSKA (reference sequence). CDR3 size: 12 residues. The CDR3 DNA reads as TGCAGTGCTAGTTGGGAACATGAAAAACTGTTTTTT. Translation: CSASWEHEKLFF.

The V call is TRBV20-1, the J call TRBJ2-3, with D uncertain. V was clipped by 2 bases and J by 0 bases, with 9 bases between them. There are 14 residues in the CDR3. Germline CDR1 DFQATT, CDR2 SNEGSKA (reference sequence). The chain's CDR3 is CSARLMVSTDTQYF. CDR3 nucleotide sequence: TGCAGTGCTAGATTGATGGTCAGCACAGATACGCAGTATTTT.

This chain joins TRBV9 and TRBJ2-2; perhaps TRBD2 as D (5 bases). Germline CDR1 is SGDLS and CDR2 is YYNGEE. Trimming pared 0 bases from V and 6 bases from J, leaving 9 bases between. The CDR3 consists of 14 residues. CDR3 region: CASSVAPEAGELFF. Here the CDR3 DNA reads TGTGCCAGCAGCGTAGCACCGGAGGCCGGGGAGCTGTTTTTT.

Written as DNA, the CDR3 is TGTGCCATCAGGGCCAACTCTGGAAACACCTTC. This gives the protein CAIRANSGNTF. The chain links TRBV10-3 to TRBJ1-2; no definite D call. V shed 6 bases and J shed 12 bases, with 14 bases lying between them. Germline values: CDR1 ENHRY, CDR2 SYGVKD. The CDR3 has 11 amino acids.

This clonotype was found once. This chain links TRBV25-1 with TRBJ1-1; 7 positions agree with TRBD1. Looked up from germline, CDR1 is MGHDK and CDR2 is SYGVNS. V was pared by 6 bases and J by 2 bases, with 6 bases of the junction left unmatched. The CDR3 has 14 residues. CDR3 DNA: TGTGCCAGCAGCACGACAGGGAGAAACACTGAAGCTTTCTTT. Its protein is CASSTTGRNTEAFF.

To note about this clonotype: A much larger clone sits a single nucleotide away, making a read error possible. V gene TRBV7-9 combines with J gene TRBJ1-4, with a weak D call TRBD1 (6 bases). Trimming removed 5 bases at V and 3 bases at J, with 10 bases between. Germline V gene data show CDR1 as SEHNR and CDR2 as FQNEAQ (reference sequence). The CDR3 runs to 14 residues. The CDR3 protein is CASSQGRANEKLFF. The CDR3 region has the DNA TGTGCCAGCAGCCAGGGGAGGGCTAATGAAAAACTGTTTTTT.

V is TRBV9 and J is TRBJ2-7; 9 bases match TRBD2. Germline-derived CDR1 and CDR2 are SGDLS and YYNGEE. This CDR3 has 16 amino acids. J gave up 2 bases and V 5 bases, and 11 bases lay outside the gene matches. In DNA form, the CDR3 reads TGTGCCAGCAGTTATTCCCTAGCGGGGAACCCCTACGAGCAGTACTTC. Its protein is CASSYSLAGNPYEQYF.

V usage is TRBV7-2 and J usage is TRBJ2-5, with 9 bases identical to TRBD1. CDR1 is SGHTA and CDR2 is FQGNSA in the germline V gene. The CDR3 loop spans 16 amino acids. Germline trimming cut 0 bases from V and 5 bases from J; bases unmatched to any gene: 7. The CDR3 region has the DNA TGTGCCAGCAGCTTAGCCCGGACAGGGGAGCGGGAGACCCAGTACTTC. Protein: CASSLARTGERETQYF.

This clonotype was seen ten or more times. The chain uses TRBV14 and TRBJ1-2; 8 positions agree with TRBD1. V shed 0 bases, J shed 4 bases, and the junction held 4 bases outside the gene matches. This CDR3 comprises 15 residues. Germline V gives CDR1 SGHDN, CDR2 FVKESK. CDR3 sequence reads: CASSQDGTGVYGYTF. The CDR3 DNA sequence: TGTGCCAGCAGCCAAGACGGGACAGGAGTCTATGGCTACACCTTC.

The V gene is TRBV10-3, the J gene TRBJ2-5; 9 bases are shared with TRBD1. The length of the CDR3 is 16 residues. Germline lookup yields CDR1 ENHRY and CDR2 SYGVKD. V shed 10 bases and J 2 bases; nucleotides not matched to a gene: 14. This CDR3 is CASKGTCGTGQETQYF. For the CDR3, the DNA is TGTGCCAGCAAAGGGACCTGTGGGACAGGGCAAGAGACCCAGTACTTC.

This clonotype has more than one count but fewer than ten. The DNA for the CDR3 is TGTGCCAGCAGCTCGAATTCAGGGCTAGATGGCTACACCTTC. This codes for CASSSNSGLDGYTF. The V and J genes are TRBV7-8 and TRBJ1-2, with D perhaps matching TRBD1 (5 bases). The CDR3 is 14 residues long. The V end was cut by 4 bases, the J end by 6 bases, with 15 bases between. CDR1 is SGHVS, CDR2 FQNEAQ, per germline. The entire variable domain, with the rest obtained from reference TRBV7-8 and TRBJ1-2, is as follows: GAGVSQSPRYKVAKRGQDVALRCDPISGHVSLFWYQQALGQGPEFLTYFQNEAQLDKSGLPSDRFFAERPEGSVSTLKIQRTQQEDSAVYLCASSSNSGLDGYTFGSGTRLTVV.

The chain has TRBV11-2 and TRBJ1-2; possible D gene TRBD1, 6 bases. The germline V gene encodes CDR1 SGHAT and CDR2 FQNNGV. This CDR3 contains 15 residues. The germline V and J ends were trimmed by 3 bases and 4 bases, with 15 bases remaining between them. This chain's CDR3 is CASSFEQGSSYGYTF. The DNA of the CDR3 is TGTGCCAGCAGCTTCGAACAGGGATCCAGCTATGGCTACACCTTC.

A few counts support this clonotype. The chain uses TRBV4-2 and TRBJ1-2; no clear D. Trimming shortened V by 1 base and J by 7 bases, and 10 bases separated the two germline ends. Looked up from germline, CDR1 is LGHNA and CDR2 is YNFKEQ. The CDR3 loop spans 13 amino acids. As DNA, the CDR3 is TGTGCCAGCAGCCAAGGAGGACCTAGTGGCTACACCTTC. It translates to CASSQGGPSGYTF.

As to this clonotype: This may stem from a read error, because a much larger clone lies one nucleotide away. V is TRBV20-1 and J is TRBJ1-1, with D perhaps matching TRBD1 (6 bases). Germline CDR1 DFQATT, CDR2 SNEGSKA (reference sequence). This CDR3 has 13 residues. V lost 7 bases and J lost 1, with 13 bases in between. The CDR3 DNA reads TGCAGTGGTCATGACAGGCCGAACACTGAAGCTTTCTTT. It translates to CSGHDRPNTEAFF.